This T cell receptor beta chain came from a study of a mutant IDH1 vaccine in newly diagnosed glioma. Turning to the study itself: Scheduled for weeks 1, 3, 5, 7, 11, 15, 19 and 23, eight vaccinations were given to patients.

Noted time point: week 11, during vaccination. Doses consisted of 300 ug of mutant IDH1 20-mer peptide each, paired with topical imiquimod. With 1 base clipped from V and 4 bases from J, the junction kept 1 base outside the gene matches. The CDR3 covers 15 residues. CDR1 and CDR2 (germline): SNHLY, FYNNEI. Only one count was recorded for this clone. Its antigen remains unidentified. Clones were sequenced by immunoSEQ multiplex PCR, and TCRdb holds only the in-frame ones, with some missing. The sample lists approximately 61,000 clones, 80% seen once, with around 5.7% in the top ten. The starting material was PBMCs, obtained from a glioma patient whose treatment included an IDH1 peptide vaccine. The source of this sequence is a man between 50 and 59 years old with glioma. The genes are TRBV2 and TRBJ2-3; 11 bases agree with TRBD1. The CDR3 protein is CASSEGDRGADTQYF. The CDR3 DNA follows: TGTGCCAGCAGTGAAGGGGACAGGGGGGCAGATACGCAGTATTTT.